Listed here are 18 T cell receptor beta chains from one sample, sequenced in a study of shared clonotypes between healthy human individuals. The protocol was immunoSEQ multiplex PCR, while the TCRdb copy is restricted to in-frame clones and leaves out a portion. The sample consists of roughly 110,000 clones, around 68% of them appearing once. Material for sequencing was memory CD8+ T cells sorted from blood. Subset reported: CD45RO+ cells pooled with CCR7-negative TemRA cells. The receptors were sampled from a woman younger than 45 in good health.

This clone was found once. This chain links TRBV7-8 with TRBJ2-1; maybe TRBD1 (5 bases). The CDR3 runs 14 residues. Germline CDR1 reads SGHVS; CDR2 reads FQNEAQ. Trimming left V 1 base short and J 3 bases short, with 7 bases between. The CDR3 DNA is TGTGCCAGCAGCTTAGGCAGGGTCTACAATGAGCAGTTCTTC. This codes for CASSLGRVYNEQFF.

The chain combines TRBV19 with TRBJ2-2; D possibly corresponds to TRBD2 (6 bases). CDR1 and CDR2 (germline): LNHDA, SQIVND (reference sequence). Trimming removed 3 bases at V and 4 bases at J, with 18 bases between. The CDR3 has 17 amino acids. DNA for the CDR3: TGTGCCAGTAGTATCCTGGAGGACTACCCGGCCACCGGGGAGCTGTTTTTT. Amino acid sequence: CASSILEDYPATGELFF.

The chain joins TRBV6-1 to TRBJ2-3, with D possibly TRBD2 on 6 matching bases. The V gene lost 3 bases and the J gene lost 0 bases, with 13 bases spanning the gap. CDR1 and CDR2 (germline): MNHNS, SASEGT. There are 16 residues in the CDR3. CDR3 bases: TGTGCCAGCAGTGAGGGTAGGGGACTTAGCACAGATACGCAGTATTTT. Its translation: CASSEGRGLSTDTQYF.

CDR3 loop: CASSFHEQYF. The DNA for the CDR3 is TGTGCCAGCAGTTTCCACGAGCAGTACTTC. The chain carries TRBV28 and TRBJ2-7; D gene uncertain. CDR1 MDHEN and CDR2 SYDVKM come from the germline V gene. The CDR3 extends over 10 amino acids. With 3 bases removed from V and 5 bases from J, the gap between germline ends came to 2 bases.

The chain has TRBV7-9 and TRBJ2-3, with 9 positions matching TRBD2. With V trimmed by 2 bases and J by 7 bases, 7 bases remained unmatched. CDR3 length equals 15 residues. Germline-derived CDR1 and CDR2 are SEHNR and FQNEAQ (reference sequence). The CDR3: CASSLRVAGVHTQYF. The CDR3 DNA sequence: TGTGCCAGCAGCTTAAGGGTAGCGGGAGTACATACGCAGTATTTT.

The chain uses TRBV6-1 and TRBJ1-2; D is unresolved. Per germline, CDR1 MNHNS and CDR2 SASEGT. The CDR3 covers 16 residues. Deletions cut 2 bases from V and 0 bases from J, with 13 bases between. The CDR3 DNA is TGTGCCAGCAGTGAAACAACTCGCAACGCTAACTATGGCTACACCTTC. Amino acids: CASSETTRNANYGYTF.

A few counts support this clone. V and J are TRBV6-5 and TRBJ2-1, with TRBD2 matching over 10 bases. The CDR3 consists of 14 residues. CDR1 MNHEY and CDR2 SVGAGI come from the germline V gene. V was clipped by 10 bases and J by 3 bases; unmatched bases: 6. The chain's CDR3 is CATQREGGYNEQFF. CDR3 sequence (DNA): TGTGCCACGCAGCGGGAGGGGGGCTACAATGAGCAGTTCTTC.

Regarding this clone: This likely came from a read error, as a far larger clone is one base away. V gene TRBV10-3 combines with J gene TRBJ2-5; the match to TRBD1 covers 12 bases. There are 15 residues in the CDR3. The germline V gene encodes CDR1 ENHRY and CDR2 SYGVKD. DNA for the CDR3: TGTGCCAGCAGTGTAGGGACAGGGGGCTTGGAGACCCAGTACTTC. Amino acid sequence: CASSVGTGGLETQYF.

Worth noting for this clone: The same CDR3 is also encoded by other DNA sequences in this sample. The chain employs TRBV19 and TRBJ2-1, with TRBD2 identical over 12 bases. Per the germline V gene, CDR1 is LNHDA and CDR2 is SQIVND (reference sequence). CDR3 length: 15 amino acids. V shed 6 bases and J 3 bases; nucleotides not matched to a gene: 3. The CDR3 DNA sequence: TGTGCCAGTAGGTCACTAGCGGGAGGCTACAATGAGCAGTTCTTC. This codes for CASRSLAGGYNEQFF.

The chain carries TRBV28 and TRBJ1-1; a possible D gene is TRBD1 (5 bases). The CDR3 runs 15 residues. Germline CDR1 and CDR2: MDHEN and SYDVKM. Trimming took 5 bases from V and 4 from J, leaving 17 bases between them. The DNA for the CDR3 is TGTGCCAGCAGTGAAAAGGGTAAGGGGAGCACTGAAGCTTTCTTT. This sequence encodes CASSEKGKGSTEAFF.

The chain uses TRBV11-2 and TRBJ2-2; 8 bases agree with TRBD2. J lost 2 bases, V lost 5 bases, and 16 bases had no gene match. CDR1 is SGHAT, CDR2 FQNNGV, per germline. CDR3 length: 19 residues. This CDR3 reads CASSLFGLALTYNTGELFF. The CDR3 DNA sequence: TGTGCCAGCAGCCTTTTTGGACTAGCCTTAACCTATAACACCGGGGAGCTGTTTTTT.

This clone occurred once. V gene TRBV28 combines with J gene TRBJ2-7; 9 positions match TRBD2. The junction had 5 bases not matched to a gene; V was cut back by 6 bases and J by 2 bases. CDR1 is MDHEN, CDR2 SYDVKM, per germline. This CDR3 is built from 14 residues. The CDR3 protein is CASRKGLAAYEQYF. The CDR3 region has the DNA TGTGCCAGCAGGAAGGGACTAGCAGCCTACGAGCAGTACTTC.

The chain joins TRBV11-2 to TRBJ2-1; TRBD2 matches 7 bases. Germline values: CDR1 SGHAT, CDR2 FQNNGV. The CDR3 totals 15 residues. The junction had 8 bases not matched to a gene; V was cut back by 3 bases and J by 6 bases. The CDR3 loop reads CASSLAGAVSNEQFF. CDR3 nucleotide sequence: TGTGCCAGCAGCTTGGCGGGAGCTGTTTCCAATGAGCAGTTCTTC.

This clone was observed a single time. The CDR3 DNA follows: TGTGCCAGCTCAAGTGGGAATGGCTACGAGCAGTACTTC. Residues: CASSSGNGYEQYF. This chain uses TRBV18 with TRBJ2-7; D uncertain. The germline gives CDR1 KGHSH, CDR2 LQKENI. The germline V and J ends were trimmed by 5 bases and 3 bases, with 11 bases remaining between them. The CDR3 has 13 amino acids.

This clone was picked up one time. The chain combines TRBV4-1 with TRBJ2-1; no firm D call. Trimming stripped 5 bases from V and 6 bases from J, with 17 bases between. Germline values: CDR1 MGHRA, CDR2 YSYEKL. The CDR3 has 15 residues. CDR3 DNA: TGCGCCAGCAGCACAGACTCGCACAATTCCAATGAGCAGTTCTTC. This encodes CASSTDSHNSNEQFF.

The CDR3 spells CASSYMNEQYF. CDR3 DNA sequence: TGTGCCAGCAGTTACATGAACGAGCAGTACTTC. This sequence joins TRBV6-5 and TRBJ2-7; no reliable D call. CDR3 size: 11 residues. V lost 2 bases and J 5 bases, leaving 4 bases between the germline ends. Germline-derived CDR1 and CDR2 are MNHEY and SVGAGI.

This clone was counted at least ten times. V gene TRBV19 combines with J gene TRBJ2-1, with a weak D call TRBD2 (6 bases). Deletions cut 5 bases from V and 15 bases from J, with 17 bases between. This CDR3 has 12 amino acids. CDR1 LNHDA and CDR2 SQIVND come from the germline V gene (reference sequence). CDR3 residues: CASSSSSERRFF. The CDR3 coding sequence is TGTGCCAGTAGTTCTTCTAGCGAAAGGAGGTTCTTC.

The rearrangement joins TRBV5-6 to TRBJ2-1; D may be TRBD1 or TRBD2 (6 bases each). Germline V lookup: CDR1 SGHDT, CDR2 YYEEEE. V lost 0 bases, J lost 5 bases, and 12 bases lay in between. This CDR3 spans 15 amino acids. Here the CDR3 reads CASSLEGGGHNEQFF. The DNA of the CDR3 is TGTGCCAGCAGCTTGGAAGGTGGGGGGCACAATGAGCAGTTCTTC.